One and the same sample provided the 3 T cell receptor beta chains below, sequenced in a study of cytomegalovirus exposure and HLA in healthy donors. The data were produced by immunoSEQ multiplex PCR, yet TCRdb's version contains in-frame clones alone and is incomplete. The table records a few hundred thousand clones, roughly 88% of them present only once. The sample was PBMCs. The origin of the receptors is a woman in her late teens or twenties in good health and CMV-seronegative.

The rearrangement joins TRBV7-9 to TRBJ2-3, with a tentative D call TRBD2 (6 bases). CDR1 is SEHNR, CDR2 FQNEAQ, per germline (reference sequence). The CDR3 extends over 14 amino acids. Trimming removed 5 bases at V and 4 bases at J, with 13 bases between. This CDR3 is CASSQGAGADTQYF. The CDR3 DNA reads TGTGCCAGCAGCCAGGGAGCGGGTGCAGATACGCAGTATTTT.

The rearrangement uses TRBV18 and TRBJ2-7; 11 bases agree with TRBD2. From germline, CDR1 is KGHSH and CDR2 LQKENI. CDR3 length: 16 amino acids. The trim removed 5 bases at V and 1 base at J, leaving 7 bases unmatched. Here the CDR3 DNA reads TGTGCCAGCTCAGGGACTAGCGGAGCTGATTCCTACGAGCAGTACTTC. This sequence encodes CASSGTSGADSYEQYF.

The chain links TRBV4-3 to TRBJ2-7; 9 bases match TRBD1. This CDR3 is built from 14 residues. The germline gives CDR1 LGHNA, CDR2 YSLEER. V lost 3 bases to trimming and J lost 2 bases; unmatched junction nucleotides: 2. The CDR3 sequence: CASSQGQGAYEQYF. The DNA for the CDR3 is TGCGCCAGCAGCCAGGGACAGGGCGCCTACGAGCAGTACTTC.